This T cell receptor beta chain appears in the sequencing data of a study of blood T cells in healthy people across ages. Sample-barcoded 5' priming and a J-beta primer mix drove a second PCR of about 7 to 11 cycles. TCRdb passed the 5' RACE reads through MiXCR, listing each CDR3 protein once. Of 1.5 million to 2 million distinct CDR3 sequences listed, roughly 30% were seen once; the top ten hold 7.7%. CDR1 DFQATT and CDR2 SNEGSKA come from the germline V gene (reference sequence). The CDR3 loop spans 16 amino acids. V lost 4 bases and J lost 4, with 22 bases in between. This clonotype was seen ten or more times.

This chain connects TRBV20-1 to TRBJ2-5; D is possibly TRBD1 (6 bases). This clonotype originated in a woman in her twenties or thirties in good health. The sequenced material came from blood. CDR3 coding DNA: TGCAGTGCTAATGCGGGTTACGAGGGGGAGTTAGAGACCCAGTACTTC. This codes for CSANAGYEGELETQYF.